One and the same sample provided the 29 T cell receptor beta chains below, sequenced in a study of STAT5B mutations in CD4+ large granular lymphocyte leukemia. TCRdb's copy holds only in-frame clones and misses some; the assay was immunoSEQ multiplex PCR. The data contain about 30,000 clones, less than 80% of them seen just once; the ten biggest clones take up 2% to 3%. The sequenced sample was CD4+ T cells from blood buffy coats. Receptors originate from a human donor in good health.

The gene calls are TRBV6-5 and TRBJ1-2; perhaps TRBD1 as D (5 bases). Per the germline V gene, CDR1 is MNHEY and CDR2 is SVGAGI. The CDR3 is 13 amino acids. Trimming left V 6 bases short and J 2 bases short, with 10 bases between. CDR3 sequence: CASSQDKNYGYTF. As DNA, the CDR3 is TGTGCCAGCAGCCAGGACAAGAACTATGGCTACACCTTC.

The chain joins TRBV6-5 to TRBJ1-1; D is ambiguous. CDR3 size: 13 residues. The germline gives CDR1 MNHEY, CDR2 SVGAGI. Trimming stripped 2 bases from V and 4 bases from J, with 8 bases between. The CDR3 sequence: CASSYGQFTEAFF. As DNA, the CDR3 is TGTGCCAGCAGTTACGGGCAGTTCACTGAAGCTTTCTTT.

This sequence joins TRBV13 and TRBJ2-7, with D maybe TRBD2 (5 bases). Trimming shortened V by 0 bases and J by 0 bases, and 12 bases separated the two germline ends. The germline V gene encodes CDR1 PRHDT and CDR2 FYEKMQ (reference sequence). The CDR3 totals 16 residues. CDR3 sequence reads: CASSLGAGLSSYEQYF. CDR3 sequence (DNA): TGTGCCAGCAGCTTAGGGGCGGGCCTTAGCTCCTACGAGCAGTACTTC. The full variable domain, with the rest looked up from reference TRBV13 and TRBJ2-7, is AAGVIQSPRHLIKEKRETATLKCYPIPRHDTVYWYQQGPGQDPQFLISFYEKMQSDKGSIPDRFSAQQFSDYHSELNMSSLELGDSALYFCASSLGAGLSSYEQYFGPGTRLTVT.

The chain uses TRBV11-1 and TRBJ2-3; D gene ambiguous. This CDR3 is built from 16 residues. Germline-derived CDR1 and CDR2 are SGHAT and FQDESV (reference sequence). V was pared by 1 base and J by 4 bases, with 15 bases between. CDR3 in amino acids: CASSLGGSAPPDTQYF. The CDR3 nucleotides read TGTGCCAGCAGCTTAGGAGGCTCGGCACCCCCAGATACGCAGTATTTT.

This chain uses TRBV4-3 with TRBJ2-5; TRBD2 matches at 8 bases. This CDR3 has 15 residues. J gave up 5 bases and V 0 bases, and 5 bases lay outside the gene matches. CDR1 is LGHNA and CDR2 is YSLEER in the germline V gene. The CDR3 loop is CASSQDGGVKETQYF. The CDR3 nucleotides are TGCGCCAGCAGCCAAGACGGGGGGGTTAAGGAGACCCAGTACTTC.

The V gene is TRBV6-4, the J gene TRBJ1-5, with TRBD1 as a possible D gene (6 bases). CDR1 is MRHNA, CDR2 SNTAGT, per germline. The CDR3 covers 13 residues. V was trimmed by 6 bases and J by 1 base, leaving 7 bases between them. The chain's CDR3 is CASRRGSNQPQHF. The CDR3 DNA reads as TGTGCCAGCAGGAGGGGGAGCAATCAGCCCCAGCATTTT.

The V gene is TRBV19, the J gene TRBJ1-5; D ambiguous. CDR1 and CDR2 (germline): LNHDA, SQIVND (reference sequence). The CDR3 is 14 residues long. The germline V and J ends were trimmed by 5 bases and 4 bases, with 12 bases remaining between them. In DNA form, the CDR3 reads TGTGCCAGTAGTGCTCACAGCGGTAATCAGCCCCAGCATTTT. It specifies CASSAHSGNQPQHF. The complete variable domain, with remaining parts taken from reference TRBV19 and TRBJ1-5, reads DGGITQSPKYLFRKEGQNVTLSCEQNLNHDAMYWYRQDPGQGLRLIYYSQIVNDFQKGDIAEGYSVSREKKESFPLTVTSAQKNPTAFYLCASSAHSGNQPQHFGDGTRLSIL.

The J gene is TRBJ1-2, the V gene TRBV18; 9 bases line up with TRBD1. The V and J ends lost 3 bases and 6 bases, in that order; junction bases with no gene match: 5. This CDR3 has 14 residues. Germline-derived CDR1 and CDR2 are KGHSH and LQKENI. CDR3 coding DNA: TGTGCCAGCTCACCGACTGGGACAGGGAATGGCTACACCTTC. It encodes CASSPTGTGNGYTF.

This chain connects TRBV6-1 to TRBJ2-3; D is unclear. CDR3 length: 14 amino acids. V lost 1 base, J lost 2 bases, and 7 bases lay in between. Germline CDR1 is MNHNS and CDR2 is SASEGT. The CDR3 here is CASSEGLTTDTQYF. Here the CDR3 DNA reads TGTGCCAGCAGTGAAGGTCTGACCACAGATACGCAGTATTTT.

This clone is a singleton in its sample. This chain joins TRBV5-1 and TRBJ2-7; 12 positions match TRBD1. CDR3 size: 16 residues. Unmatched junction bases numbered 9, after V lost 4 bases and J lost 4 bases. Looked up from germline, CDR1 is SGHRS and CDR2 is YFSETQ. Here the CDR3 reads CASSPKGTGGGYEQYF. The CDR3 coding sequence is TGCGCCAGCAGCCCTAAAGGGACAGGGGGCGGGTACGAGCAGTACTTC.

The chain joins TRBV5-4 to TRBJ2-1; 10 bases line up with TRBD2. After removal of 1 base from V and 5 bases from J, the junction contained 6 bases not matched to a gene. Germline values: CDR1 SGHNT, CDR2 YYREEE (reference sequence). CDR3 size: 16 residues. The CDR3 DNA reads as TGTGCCAGCAGCTTGTCGCGTAGCGGGGGGCACAATGAGCAGTTCTTC. This translates into CASSLSRSGGHNEQFF.

This clone was found a few times. The chain is built from TRBV28 and TRBJ1-2; D call uncertain. Trimming took 2 bases from V and 1 from J, leaving 5 bases between them. Germline CDR1 is MDHEN and CDR2 is SYDVKM. CDR3 length equals 13 residues. DNA for the CDR3: TGTGCCAGCAGTTTAGGGTTTAACTATGGCTACACCTTC. This gives the protein CASSLGFNYGYTF.

The chain is built from TRBV4-1 and TRBJ2-2, with D possibly being TRBD1 (6 bases). The CDR3 consists of 16 residues. Germline V gene data show CDR1 as MGHRA and CDR2 as YSYEKL. V lost 1 base and J 3 bases, leaving 12 bases between the germline ends. DNA of the CDR3: TGCGCCAGCAGCCAAGTGGCAGGGGCGCACACCGGGGAGCTGTTTTTT. Translation: CASSQVAGAHTGELFF.

The CDR3 loop is CASRGTGTVNTEAFF. As DNA, the CDR3 is TGTGCCAGCAGGGGGACCGGGACAGTGAACACTGAAGCTTTCTTT. The chain has TRBV6-6 and TRBJ1-1, with 7 bases fitting TRBD1. CDR1 is MNHNY and CDR2 is SVGAGI in the germline V gene (reference sequence). V dropped 6 bases and J dropped 0; count of bases not matched to a gene: 7. The CDR3 totals 15 residues.

The chain combines TRBV10-3 with TRBJ2-2, with D unclear. Germline CDR1 is ENHRY and CDR2 is SYGVKD. Trimming removed 4 bases from V and 1 base from J, with 4 bases in between. The CDR3 has 13 amino acids. CDR3 residues: CAISAGNTGELFF. The CDR3, as DNA: TGTGCCATCAGTGCGGGGAACACCGGGGAGCTGTTTTTT.

The rearrangement links TRBV5-6 to TRBJ1-1; D perhaps matches TRBD1 (6 bases). The CDR3 consists of 15 residues. V dropped 4 bases and J dropped 5 bases, with 18 bases sitting between them. The V gene's germline CDR1 is SGHDT and CDR2 YYEEEE. The CDR3 reads CASSARGQFITEAFF. The CDR3 DNA is TGTGCCAGCAGCGCCCGGGGACAATTTATAACTGAAGCTTTCTTT.

The V gene is TRBV7-2, the J gene TRBJ1-4; D not resolved. Germline values: CDR1 SGHTA, CDR2 FQGNSA. The CDR3 loop spans 13 amino acids. The V end lost 2 bases, the J end lost 4 bases, and 5 bases lay between the germline ends. The CDR3 DNA follows: TGTGCCAGCAGCTTATATGGTAATGAAAAACTGTTTTTT. It translates to CASSLYGNEKLFF. Combining the CDR3 with reference TRBV7-2 and TRBJ1-4 gives the whole variable domain GAGVSQSPSNKVTEKGKDVELRCDPISGHTALYWYRQSLGQGLEFLIYFQGNSAPDKSGLPSDRFSAERTGGSVSTLTIQRTQQEDSAVYLCASSLYGNEKLFFGSGTQLSVL.

The chain recombines TRBV7-9 with TRBJ1-2; no clear D. Trimming removed 2 bases from V and 7 bases from J, with 14 bases in between. The CDR3 spans 14 residues. CDR1 SEHNR and CDR2 FQNEAQ come from the germline V gene (reference sequence). In nucleotides, the CDR3 is TGTGCCAGCAGCTTAACTGGACCCTCCGCTGGCTACACCTTC. Translated: CASSLTGPSAGYTF.

CDR3 region: CASSLGEINQPQHF. CDR3 in DNA: TGCGCCAGCAGCTTGGGGGAGATAAATCAGCCCCAGCATTTT. The chain combines TRBV5-1 with TRBJ1-5; D remains unclear. This CDR3 has 14 residues. CDR1 SGHRS and CDR2 YFSETQ come from the germline V gene. Deletions cut 0 bases from V and 4 bases from J, with 8 bases between.

This chain uses TRBV7-9 with TRBJ2-1; 7 nucleotides agree with TRBD2. Losses at the gene ends were 8 bases for V and 8 bases for J; bases not matched to a gene: 12. The CDR3 is 14 amino acids. Germline V gene lookup returns CDR1 SEHNR and CDR2 FQNEAQ (reference sequence). The CDR3 loop is CASGREGRNDEQFF. In DNA, the CDR3 is TGTGCCAGCGGGAGGGAGGGCCGTAACGATGAGCAGTTCTTC.

The chain uses TRBV29-1 and TRBJ2-2; either TRBD1 or TRBD2 may fit D (5 bases each). The germline V and J ends were trimmed by 6 bases and 0 bases, with 14 bases remaining between them. The CDR3 totals 15 residues. The germline V gene has CDR1 SQVTM and CDR2 ANQGSEA. The CDR3 DNA reads TGCAGCGTAGCCGGGACCTCTTCGAACACCGGGGAGCTGTTTTTT. This codes for CSVAGTSSNTGELFF.

This clone was counted between two and nine times. The chain links TRBV7-9 to TRBJ2-5; perhaps TRBD1 as D (6 bases). Trimming shortened V by 2 bases and J by 2 bases, and 18 bases separated the two germline ends. CDR3 size: 17 residues. Germline V CDR1 and CDR2: SEHNR, FQNEAQ (reference sequence). The CDR3 DNA is TGTGCCAGCAGCTTATCCAGGGGCCCCGGACCACAAGAGACCCAGTACTTC. Translating it yields CASSLSRGPGPQETQYF.

This clone was counted between two and nine times. The J gene is TRBJ2-3, the V gene TRBV2, with 12 bases lining up with TRBD2. Trimming at V came to 10 bases and at J to 6 bases, leaving 5 bases not matched to a gene. This CDR3 is built from 13 residues. Germline CDR1 reads SNHLY; CDR2 reads FYNNEI. CDR3 coding DNA: TGTGCCATCGGAACTAGCGGGGGGGATACGCAGTATTTT. Its translation is CAIGTSGGDTQYF.

This rearrangement joins TRBV9 to TRBJ2-3; D ambiguous. Trimming shortened V by 2 bases and J by 2 bases, and 12 bases separated the two germline ends. Germline V lookup: CDR1 SGDLS, CDR2 YYNGEE. The CDR3 contains 15 residues. CDR3 sequence reads: CASSVRGQYTDTQYF. In DNA form, the CDR3 reads TGTGCCAGCAGCGTGAGAGGTCAGTACACAGATACGCAGTATTTT.

J is TRBJ2-3 and V is TRBV30; D remains ambiguous. This CDR3 comprises 13 residues. Germline V gene lookup returns CDR1 GTSNPN and CDR2 SVGIG (reference sequence). V was clipped by 2 bases and J by 1 base, with 7 bases between them. The CDR3 region is CAWSIAGTDTQYF. DNA of the CDR3: TGTGCCTGGAGTATAGCTGGCACAGATACGCAGTATTTT.

This rearrangement joins TRBV18 to TRBJ1-1; 7 nucleotides align to TRBD1. This CDR3 is 16 amino acids long. After removal of 0 bases from V and 0 bases from J, the junction contained 4 bases not matched to a gene. CDR1 KGHSH and CDR2 LQKENI come from the germline V gene. The CDR3 region is CASSPPQGTLNTEAFF. The CDR3 DNA reads as TGTGCCAGCTCACCACCACAGGGGACCTTGAACACTGAAGCTTTCTTT.

The genes are TRBV6-5 and TRBJ2-3; 7 positions agree with TRBD1. Germline V CDR1 and CDR2: MNHEY, SVGAGI. The CDR3 spans 14 residues. Trimming cost V 6 bases and J 2 bases; bases outside gene matches: 5. The chain's CDR3 is CASRPGQNTDTQYF. The CDR3 nucleotides are TGTGCCAGCAGACCGGGACAGAACACAGATACGCAGTATTTT.

This chain links TRBV6-1 with TRBJ1-3; D is uncertain. This CDR3 region has 14 residues. With 2 bases removed from V and 4 bases from J, the gap between germline ends came to 9 bases. The germline V gene encodes CDR1 MNHNS and CDR2 SASEGT. For the CDR3, the DNA is TGTGCCAGCAGTGAATGGGTGCGGGGAAACACCATATATTTT. The encoded protein is CASSEWVRGNTIYF.

The V and J genes are TRBV9 and TRBJ2-3, with D unclear. The CDR3 is made up of 16 amino acids. CDR1 SGDLS and CDR2 YYNGEE come from the germline V gene. With 0 bases removed from V and 3 bases from J, the gap between germline ends came to 14 bases. The CDR3 DNA follows: TGTGCCAGCAGCGTAGCTATCCTATCTGGGACAGATACGCAGTATTTT. Translation gives CASSVAILSGTDTQYF.